The TCR beta chain under discussion was sequenced for a study of cytomegalovirus exposure and HLA in healthy donors. Regarding the study as a whole: As a later analysis revealed, most CMV-associated TCR beta chains appeared HLA-restricted. An analysis done earlier found most TCR beta V segments productive about 87% or about 30% of the time. TCR beta V- and J-gene trimming, according to a later analysis, was linked to a missense DCLRE1C variant. Further analysis, carried out later, found HLA-associated TCR beta chains more clonally expanded than equally common other chains.

Comments on this clone: Antigen unknown.

The V gene lost 4 bases and the J gene lost 0 bases, with 11 bases spanning the gap. The germline CDR1 and CDR2 sequences are SGHRS and YFSETQ. The CDR3 covers 15 residues. PCR involved 60 Vbeta and 13 Jbeta primers. The assay was immunoSEQ multiplex PCR, and TCRdb's table has in-frame clones only and misses some. The sample includes about 96,000 clones. The chain uses TRBV5-1 and TRBJ2-1, with TRBD2 as a possible D gene (6 bases). The sequence came from a woman aged 25 to 39 in good health and CMV-seronegative. What was sequenced was PBMCs. CDR3 in amino acids: CASSNDGSSYNEQFF. The CDR3 coding sequence is TGCGCCAGCAGCAACGACGGGAGCTCCTACAATGAGCAGTTCTTC.